This note documents a single T cell receptor (beta chain) sequence. The entry originates in a study of T cell responses to AZD1222 COVID-19 vaccine. The table came from immunoSEQ multiplex PCR; TCRdb's copy has only in-frame clones and leaves some out. The sample has roughly 130,000 clones; 90% to 95% are singletons. Trimming took 5 bases from V and 5 from J, leaving 17 bases between them. This CDR3 is 15 amino acids long. From germline, CDR1 is SGDLS and CDR2 YYNGEE. V gene TRBV9 combines with J gene TRBJ2-1; D is uncertain. The TCR sequence derives from an adult in good health. This specimen consisted of peripheral blood, obtained on day 0 of AZD1222 vaccination. CDR3 residues: CASSDSGQLNNEQFF. DNA for the CDR3: TGTGCCAGCAGTGATTCCGGCCAGCTTAACAATGAGCAGTTCTTC.